This T cell receptor beta chain was captured in a study of STAT3 mutations in large granular lymphocyte leukemia. As concerns this clone: Its antigen is not identified.

With V trimmed by 5 bases and J by 4 bases, 5 bases remained unmatched. CDR1 SGHAT and CDR2 FQDESV come from the germline V gene (reference sequence). This CDR3 is built from 16 residues. Study-wide points: Every T-cell large granular lymphocyte leukemia patient had at least one immunodominant TCR beta clonotype. All newly emerging clones after therapy were STAT3 wild type.

Only in-frame clones appear in the TCRdb table, and some are missing; sequencing was by immunoSEQ multiplex PCR. The sample lists around 17,000 clones, 80% to 90% seen once, with about 9.1% in the top ten. Material: peripheral blood mononuclear cells. This chain connects TRBV11-1 to TRBJ2-3; 14 positions agree with TRBD2. This TCR came from a man aged 50 or older with T-cell large granular lymphocyte leukemia. Some clones in this sample may be carry-over from other donors' samples. CDR3 in amino acids: CASSVGGLAGADTQYF. The CDR3 region has the DNA TGTGCCAGCAGCGTAGGGGGACTAGCGGGGGCAGATACGCAGTATTTT.